These T cell receptor beta chains were read from a single sample in a study of blood T cell repertoires in COVID-19. TCRdb's copy holds only in-frame clones and misses some; the assay was immunoSEQ multiplex PCR. The table includes more than 85,000 clones, approximately 91% detected once. Sequenced material: peripheral blood. These receptors originate from a man aged 55 to 70 with acute or convalescent COVID-19. Both conserved end residues are part of each CDR3. The D gene is left open where the match is weak. The size field is filled for only some rows; it gives once, few, many or a size class.

TRBJ2-2 | TRBV28 | - | - | CASRSAGSTGELFF | TGTGCCAGCAGATCGGCAGGGTCCACCGGGGAGCTGTTTTTT
TRBJ1-1 | TRBV5-1 | - | TRBD1 | CASSSTGVGRNEAFF | TGCGCCAGCAGCTCCACAGGGGTTGGCCGAAATGAAGCTTTCTTT
TRBJ2-1 | TRBV5-6 | once | TRBD2 | CASSRTSGRGNEQFF | TGTGCCAGCAGTCGAACTAGCGGGAGAGGCAATGAGCAGTTCTTC
TRBJ1-1 | TRBV28 | - | TRBD1 | CASSDRVLNTEAFF | TGTGCCAGCAGCGACAGGGTCCTTAACACTGAAGCTTTCTTT
TRBJ1-4 | TRBV5-1 | - | TRBD1 | CASSYTGTGNEKLFF | TGCGCCAGCAGCTACACCGGGACAGGGAATGAAAAACTGTTTTTT
TRBJ2-5 | TRBV7-6 | once | - | CASSLAGSGTSAQYF | TGTGCCAGCAGCTTAGCCGGAAGCGGAACTTCGGCCCAGTACTTC
TRBJ1-1 | TRBV25-1 | - | - | CASSEPRGVNTEAFF | TGTGCCAGCAGTGAACCGCGGGGGGTGAACACTGAAGCTTTCTTT
TRBJ2-2 | TRBV9 | - | - | CASSVGVRGGTGELFF | TGTGCCAGCAGCGTAGGAGTTAGGGGTGGCACCGGGGAGCTGTTTTTT
TRBJ1-1 | TRBV2 | - | - | CASSPDSRNTEAFF | TGTGCCAGCAGTCCCGACAGCAGGAACACTGAAGCTTTCTTT
TRBJ2-1 | TRBV27 | - | TRBD2 | CASSPTSGRARYNEQFF | TGTGCCAGCAGCCCTACTAGCGGGAGGGCCAGGTACAATGAGCAGTTCTTC
TRBJ1-3 | TRBV9 | - | - | CASSGTSGSGNTIYF | TGTGCCAGCAGCGGCACCTCGGGCTCTGGAAACACCATATATTTT
TRBJ2-1 | TRBV19 | few | TRBD2 | CASSLPRGLAGPRPRDEQFF | TGTGCCAGTAGTCTCCCCCGGGGACTAGCGGGACCTCGCCCGAGGGATGAGCAGTTCTTC
TRBJ2-3 | TRBV10-2 | - | TRBD2 | CASKTSGYTDTQYF | TGCGCCAGCAAGACTAGCGGGTACACAGATACGCAGTATTTT
TRBJ1-5 | TRBV4-2 | - | TRBD1 | CASSQRTGGGQPQHF | TGTGCCAGCAGCCAACGAACAGGGGGTGGACAGCCCCAGCATTTT
TRBJ1-4 | TRBV11-2 | - | TRBD1 | CASSLDVVEAGGYEKLFF | TGTGCCAGCAGCTTAGATGTTGTCGAGGCAGGGGGATATGAAAAACTGTTTTTT
TRBJ2-7 | TRBV5-6 | - | TRBD2 | CASSPRGTSGIYEQYF | TGTGCCAGCAGCCCCCGCGGGACTAGCGGGATCTACGAGCAGTACTTC
TRBJ1-5 | TRBV4-2 | - | - | CASSQTDSQPQHF | TGTGCCAGCAGCCAGACTGACTCTCAGCCCCAGCATTTT
TRBJ1-1 | TRBV5-4 | - | - | CASRNRNTEAFF | TGTGCCAGCAGAAACAGGAACACTGAAGCTTTCTTT
TRBJ2-7 | TRBV10-3 | once | TRBD2 | CAISESRGSFDEQYF | TGTGCCATCAGTGAGTCTCGCGGGAGTTTCGACGAGCAGTACTTC
TRBJ2-7 | TRBV7-9 | - | - | CASSLASGAYEQYF | TGTGCCAGCAGCTTAGCTAGCGGAGCCTACGAGCAGTACTTC
TRBJ1-5 | TRBV7-9 | - | - | CASSLTDQPQHF | TGTGCCAGCAGCCTGACAGATCAGCCCCAGCATTTT
TRBJ2-1 | TRBV3-1/TRBV3-2 | once | - | CASSQDSLAREQFF | TGTGCCAGCAGCCAAGACAGTCTCGCGCGGGAGCAGTTCTTC
TRBJ1-2 | TRBV5-6 | - | - | CASTYLQDYGYTF | TGTGCCAGCACCTACCTACAGGACTATGGCTACACCTTC
TRBJ2-3 | TRBV11-3 | - | - | CASSSRKGDTDTQYF | TGTGCCAGCAGCTCTCGTAAGGGGGACACAGATACGCAGTATTTT
TRBJ1-1 | TRBV9 | - | TRBD1 | CASSVVQTGGTEAFF | TGTGCCAGCAGCGTAGTTCAAACAGGGGGCACTGAAGCTTTCTTT
TRBJ1-1 | TRBV29-1 | - | - | CSVEGAGVAFF | TGCAGCGTTGAAGGGGCGGGGGTAGCTTTCTTT
TRBJ2-5 | TRBV5-4 | once | TRBD1 | CASSTGTVQETQYF | TGTGCCAGCAGCACAGGGACAGTCCAAGAGACCCAGTACTTC
TRBJ1-1 | TRBV9 | - | TRBD1 | CASSAHGQGEAFF | TGTGCCAGCAGCGCCCATGGACAGGGAGAAGCTTTCTTT
TRBJ1-1 | TRBV19 | - | TRBD1 | CASSPRDRADTEAFF | TGTGCCAGTAGTCCCCGTGACAGGGCGGACACTGAAGCTTTCTTT
TRBJ1-2 | TRBV6-5 | - | TRBD1 | CASRQLQGVRGYTF | TGTGCCAGCAGACAATTGCAGGGGGTAAGAGGCTACACCTTC
TRBJ2-1 | TRBV18 | - | TRBD1 | CASSPLTGVYNEQFF | TGTGCCAGCTCACCATTGACAGGGGTTTACAATGAGCAGTTCTTC
TRBJ2-3 | TRBV4-3 | - | TRBD2 | CASSQRLAGEGDTQYF | TGCGCCAGCAGCCAAAGACTAGCGGGCGAGGGGGATACGCAGTATTTT
TRBJ2-2 | TRBV19 | once | TRBD2 | CASTPGLAGHTGELFF | TGTGCCAGTACCCCGGGACTAGCGGGACACACCGGGGAGCTGTTTTTT
TRBJ2-5 | TRBV3-1/TRBV3-2 | - | TRBD2 | CASTRGGLGKETQYF | TGTGCCAGCACCCGAGGGGGACTAGGTAAAGAGACCCAGTACTTC
TRBJ1-1 | TRBV5-4 | few | - | CASSLAAGENTEAFF | TGTGCCAGCAGCTTGGCTGCAGGGGAGAACACTGAAGCTTTCTTT
TRBJ2-5 | TRBV5-1 | few | - | CASSPFDSGETQYF | TGCGCCAGCAGCCCCTTTGACAGCGGGGAGACCCAGTACTTC
TRBJ1-2 | TRBV11-3 | - | - | CVQEGGSYGYTF | TGTGTCCAGGAGGGGGGGAGCTATGGCTACACCTTC
TRBJ1-1 | TRBV6-5 | - | - | CASINGGGVKAEAFF | TGTGCCAGCATCAACGGGGGGGGCGTAAAAGCTGAAGCTTTCTTT
TRBJ2-7 | TRBV2 | - | - | CASSESGYEQYF | TGTGCCAGCAGTGAGTCAGGGTATGAGCAGTACTTC
TRBJ2-7 | TRBV28 | - | - | CASSPTGSALEQYF | TGTGCCAGCAGCCCCACGGGGTCGGCCCTCGAGCAGTACTTC
TRBJ2-2 | TRBV19 | - | TRBD2 | CASSLTSGSTGELFF | TGTGCCAGTAGCCTTACTAGCGGGAGTACCGGGGAGCTGTTTTTT
TRBJ2-2 | TRBV9 | - | TRBD2 | CASSVGLAGNTGELFF | TGTGCCAGCAGCGTAGGACTAGCGGGTAACACCGGGGAGCTGTTTTTT
TRBJ2-1 | TRBV12-3/TRBV12-4 | - | - | CASSLAVGSEQFF | TGTGCCAGCAGTTTAGCAGTAGGGAGTGAGCAGTTCTTC
TRBJ1-6 | TRBV5-6 | - | TRBD1 | CASSSGTGRNSPLHF | TGTGCCAGCAGCTCAGGGACAGGGAGGAATTCACCCCTCCACTTT
TRBJ2-5 | TRBV19 | - | TRBD2 | CASSSRLAGQETQYF | TGTGCCAGTAGTTCCCGACTAGCGGGGCAAGAGACCCAGTACTTC
TRBJ1-2 | TRBV28 | - | - | CASVGDYGYTF | TGTGCCAGCGTGGGAGACTATGGCTACACCTTC
TRBJ2-3 | TRBV18 | - | - | CASSRKETHTDTQYF | TGTGCCAGCTCACGCAAGGAGACTCACACAGATACGCAGTATTTT
TRBJ1-1 | TRBV10-3 | - | - | CAISDYGEGALRSPEAFF | TGTGCCATCAGCGATTATGGGGAGGGAGCCCTCCGGTCCCCTGAAGCTTTCTTT
TRBJ1-2 | TRBV5-1 | - | - | CASSSTVSNYGYTF | TGCGCCAGCAGCTCAACAGTCTCTAACTATGGCTACACCTTC
TRBJ2-2 | TRBV11-3 | - | - | CASSSGLPPGELFF | TGTGCCAGCAGCTCGGGACTTCCCCCCGGGGAGCTGTTTTTT
TRBJ2-1 | TRBV5-5 | - | - | CASSLATVQDEQFF | TGTGCCAGCAGCTTGGCGACCGTACAGGATGAGCAGTTCTTC